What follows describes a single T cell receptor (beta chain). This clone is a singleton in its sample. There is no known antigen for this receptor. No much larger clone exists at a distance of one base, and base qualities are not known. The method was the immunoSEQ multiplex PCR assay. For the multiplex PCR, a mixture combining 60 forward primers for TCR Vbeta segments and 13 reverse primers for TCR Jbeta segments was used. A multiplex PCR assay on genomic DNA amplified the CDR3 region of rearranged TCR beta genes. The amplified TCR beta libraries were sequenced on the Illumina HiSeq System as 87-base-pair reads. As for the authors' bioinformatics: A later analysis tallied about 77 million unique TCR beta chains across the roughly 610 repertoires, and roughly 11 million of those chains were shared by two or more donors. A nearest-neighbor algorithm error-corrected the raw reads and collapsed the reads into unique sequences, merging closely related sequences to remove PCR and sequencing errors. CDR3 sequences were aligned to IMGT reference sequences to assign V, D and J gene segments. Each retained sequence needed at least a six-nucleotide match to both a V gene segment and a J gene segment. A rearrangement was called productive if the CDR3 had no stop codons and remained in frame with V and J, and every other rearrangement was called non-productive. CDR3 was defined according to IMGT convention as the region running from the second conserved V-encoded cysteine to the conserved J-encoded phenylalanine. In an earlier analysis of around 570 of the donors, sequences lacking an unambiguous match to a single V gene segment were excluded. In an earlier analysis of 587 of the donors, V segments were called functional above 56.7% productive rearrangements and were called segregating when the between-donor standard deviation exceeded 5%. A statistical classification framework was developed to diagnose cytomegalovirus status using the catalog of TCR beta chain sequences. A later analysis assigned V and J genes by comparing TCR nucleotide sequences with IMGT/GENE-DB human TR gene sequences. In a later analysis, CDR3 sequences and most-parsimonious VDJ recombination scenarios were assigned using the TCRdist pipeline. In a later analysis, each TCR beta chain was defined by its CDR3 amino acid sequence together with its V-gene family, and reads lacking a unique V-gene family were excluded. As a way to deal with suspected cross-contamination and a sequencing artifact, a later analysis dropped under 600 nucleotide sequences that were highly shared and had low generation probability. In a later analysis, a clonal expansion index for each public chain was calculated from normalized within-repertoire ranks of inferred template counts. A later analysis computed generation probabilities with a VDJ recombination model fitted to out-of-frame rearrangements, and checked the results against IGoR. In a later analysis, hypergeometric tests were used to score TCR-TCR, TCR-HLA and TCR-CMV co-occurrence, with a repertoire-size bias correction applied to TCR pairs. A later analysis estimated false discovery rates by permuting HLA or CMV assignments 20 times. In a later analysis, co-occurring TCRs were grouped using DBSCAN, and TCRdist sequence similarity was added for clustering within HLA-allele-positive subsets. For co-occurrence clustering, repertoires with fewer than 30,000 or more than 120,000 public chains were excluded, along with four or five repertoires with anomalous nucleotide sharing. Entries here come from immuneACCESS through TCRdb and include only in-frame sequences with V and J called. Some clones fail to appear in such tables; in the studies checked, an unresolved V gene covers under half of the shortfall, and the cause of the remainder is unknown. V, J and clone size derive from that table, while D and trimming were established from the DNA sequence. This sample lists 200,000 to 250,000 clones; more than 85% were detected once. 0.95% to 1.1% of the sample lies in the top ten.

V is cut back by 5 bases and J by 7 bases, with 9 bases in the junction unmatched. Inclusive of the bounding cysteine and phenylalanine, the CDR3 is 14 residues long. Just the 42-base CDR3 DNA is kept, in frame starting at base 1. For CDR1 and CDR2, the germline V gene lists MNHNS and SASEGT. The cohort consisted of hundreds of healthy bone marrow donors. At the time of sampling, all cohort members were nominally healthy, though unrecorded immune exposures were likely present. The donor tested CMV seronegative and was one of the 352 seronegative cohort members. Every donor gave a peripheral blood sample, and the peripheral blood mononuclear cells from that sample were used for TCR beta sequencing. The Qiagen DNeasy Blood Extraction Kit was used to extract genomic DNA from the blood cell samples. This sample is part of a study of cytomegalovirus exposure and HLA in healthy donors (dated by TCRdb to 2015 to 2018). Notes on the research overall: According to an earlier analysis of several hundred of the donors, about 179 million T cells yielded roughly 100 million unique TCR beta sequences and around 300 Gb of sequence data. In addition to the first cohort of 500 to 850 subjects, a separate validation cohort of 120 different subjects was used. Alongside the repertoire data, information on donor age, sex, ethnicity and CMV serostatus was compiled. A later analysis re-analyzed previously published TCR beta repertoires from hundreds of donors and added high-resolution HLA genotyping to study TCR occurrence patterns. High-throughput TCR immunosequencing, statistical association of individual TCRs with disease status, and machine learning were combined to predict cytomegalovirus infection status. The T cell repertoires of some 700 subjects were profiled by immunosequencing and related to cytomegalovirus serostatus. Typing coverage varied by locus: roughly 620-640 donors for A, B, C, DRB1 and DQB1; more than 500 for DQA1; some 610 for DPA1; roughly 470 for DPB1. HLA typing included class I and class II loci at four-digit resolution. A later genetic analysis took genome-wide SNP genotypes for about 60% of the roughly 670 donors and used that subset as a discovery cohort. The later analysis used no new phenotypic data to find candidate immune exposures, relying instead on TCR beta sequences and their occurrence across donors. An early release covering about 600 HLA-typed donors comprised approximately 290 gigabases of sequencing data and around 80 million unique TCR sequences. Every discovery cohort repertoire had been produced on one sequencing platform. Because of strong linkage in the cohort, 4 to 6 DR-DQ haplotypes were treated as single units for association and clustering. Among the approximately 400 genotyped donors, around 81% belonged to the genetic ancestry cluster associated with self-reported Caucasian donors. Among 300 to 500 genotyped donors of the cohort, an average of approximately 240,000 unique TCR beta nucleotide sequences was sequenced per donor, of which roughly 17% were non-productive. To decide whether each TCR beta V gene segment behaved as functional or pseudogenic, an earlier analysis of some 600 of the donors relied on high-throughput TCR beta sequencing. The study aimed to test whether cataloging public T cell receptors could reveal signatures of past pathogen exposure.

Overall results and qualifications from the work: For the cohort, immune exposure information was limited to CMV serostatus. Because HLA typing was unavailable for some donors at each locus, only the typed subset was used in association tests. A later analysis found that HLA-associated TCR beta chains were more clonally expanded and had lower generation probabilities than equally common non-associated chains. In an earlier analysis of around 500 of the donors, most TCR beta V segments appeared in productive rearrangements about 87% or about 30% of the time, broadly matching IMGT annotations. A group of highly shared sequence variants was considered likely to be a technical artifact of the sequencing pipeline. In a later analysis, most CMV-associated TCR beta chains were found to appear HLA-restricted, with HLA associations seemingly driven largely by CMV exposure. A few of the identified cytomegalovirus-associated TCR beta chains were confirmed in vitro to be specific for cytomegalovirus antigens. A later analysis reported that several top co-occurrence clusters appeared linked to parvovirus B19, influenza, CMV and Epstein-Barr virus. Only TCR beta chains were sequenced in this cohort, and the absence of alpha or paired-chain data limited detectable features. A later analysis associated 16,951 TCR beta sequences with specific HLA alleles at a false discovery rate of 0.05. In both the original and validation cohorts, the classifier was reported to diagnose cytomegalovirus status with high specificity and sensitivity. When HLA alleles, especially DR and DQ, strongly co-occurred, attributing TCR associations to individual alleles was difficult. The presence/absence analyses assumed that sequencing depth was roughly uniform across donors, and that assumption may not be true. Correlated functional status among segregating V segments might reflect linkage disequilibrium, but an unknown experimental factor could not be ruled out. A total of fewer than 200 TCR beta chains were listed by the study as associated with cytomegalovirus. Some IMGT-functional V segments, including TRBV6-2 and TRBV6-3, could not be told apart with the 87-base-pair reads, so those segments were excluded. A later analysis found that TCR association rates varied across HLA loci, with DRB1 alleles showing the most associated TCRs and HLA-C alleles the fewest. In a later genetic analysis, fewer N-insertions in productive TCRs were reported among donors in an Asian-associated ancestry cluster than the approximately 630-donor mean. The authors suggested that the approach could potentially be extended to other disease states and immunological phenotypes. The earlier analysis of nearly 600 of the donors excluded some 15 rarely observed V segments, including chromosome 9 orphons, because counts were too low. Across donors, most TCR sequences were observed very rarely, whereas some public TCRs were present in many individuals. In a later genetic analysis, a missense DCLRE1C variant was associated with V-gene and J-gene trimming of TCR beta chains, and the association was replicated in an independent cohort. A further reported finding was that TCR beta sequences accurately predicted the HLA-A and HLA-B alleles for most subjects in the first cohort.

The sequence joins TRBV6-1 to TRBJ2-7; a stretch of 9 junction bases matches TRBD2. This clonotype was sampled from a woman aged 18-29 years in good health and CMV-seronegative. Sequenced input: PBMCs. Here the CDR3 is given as CASSLAGVVGEQYF. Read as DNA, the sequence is TGTGCCAGCAGTTTAGCGGGAGTAGTCGGAGAGCAGTACTTC.